This T cell receptor (beta chain) was sequenced for a study of T cell responses to AZD1222 COVID-19 vaccine. Whole-study findings and limits: Across spike, vaccine-associated CD4 TCRs were found, dominant at 160-218 and 743-854.

In the case of this clone: What it binds is not known.

Here immunoSEQ multiplex PCR was the method, and the copy in TCRdb shows in-frame clones only, minus some. The top ten hold approximately 4.5% of the sample, which has about 77,000 clones, more than 85% seen once. This TCR derives from an adult who received the AZD1222 COVID-19 vaccine. The source was peripheral blood, collected 28 days after the second AZD1222 dose.

The CDR3 loop is CATSRALVENTEAFF. CDR3 coding DNA: TGTGCCACCAGCAGAGCCCTGGTGGAGAACACTGAAGCTTTCTTT. The chain is built from TRBV15 and TRBJ1-1; unclear D gene. Trimming left V 1 base short and J 1 base short, with 10 bases between. Per germline, CDR1 LNHNV and CDR2 YYDKDF (reference sequence). This CDR3 region has 15 residues.